This TCR beta chain was sequenced for a study of shared clonotypes between healthy human individuals. Overall study findings and caveats: Memory subsets generally showed lower estimated richness than naive subsets. Sample collection involved blood only; tissue repertoires are likely different.

This CDR3 contains 16 residues. The ends were cut back, 2 bases at V and 4 bases at J, with 14 bases in the middle. Germline CDR1 reads MGHDK; CDR2 reads SYGVNS. Regarding this clone: The antigen is unknown.

Naive CD8 cells, CD45RO-negative and positively selected for CCR7, excluded terminally differentiated effector memory CD45RA+ cells. Clones were sequenced by immunoSEQ multiplex PCR, and TCRdb holds only the in-frame ones, with some missing. The sample comprises around 2,000,000 clones, approximately 94% of which are singletons, and 0.9% to 1.4% rests with the top ten. The sequenced sample consisted of naive CD8+ T cells sorted from blood. V gene TRBV25-1 combines with J gene TRBJ2-2, with D perhaps TRBD1 or TRBD2 (6 bases each). The TCR was taken from a man younger than 30 in good health. The CDR3 DNA is TGTGCCAGCAGTGAACTACAGGGACTGGGCACCGGGGAGCTGTTTTTT. Translated, it gives CASSELQGLGTGELFF.